The 9 T cell receptor beta chains below come from one sample, sequenced in a study of blood T cell repertoires in COVID-19. Sequenced by immunoSEQ multiplex PCR; TCRdb stores in-frame clones only, minus some. Of around 120,000 clones in the sample, almost 70% are singletons; the top ten hold roughly 2.2%. Material: peripheral blood. The receptors were sampled from a woman between 65 and 79 years old with acute or convalescent COVID-19.

V usage is TRBV6-5 and J usage is TRBJ1-1, with 7 positions matching TRBD1. After removal of 0 bases from V and 0 bases from J, the junction contained 4 bases not matched to a gene. The CDR3 is 16 residues long. Germline CDR1 MNHEY, CDR2 SVGAGI. CDR3 sequence (DNA): TGTGCCAGCAGTTACTCCATGACAGGGATGAACACTGAAGCTTTCTTT. It encodes CASSYSMTGMNTEAFF.

This clone was counted a few times. The rearrangement joins TRBV5-6 to TRBJ2-5, with TRBD2 identical over 10 bases. The CDR3 has 16 amino acids. V trimming: 1 base; J trimming: 2 bases; junction bases outside the gene matches: 5. In germline, CDR1 is SGHDT, CDR2 YYEEEE. This CDR3 reads CASSLWASGGQETQYF. Written as DNA, the CDR3 is TGTGCCAGCAGCTTGTGGGCTAGCGGGGGACAAGAGACCCAGTACTTC.

This chain joins TRBV4-1 and TRBJ2-5, with 7 bases aligning to TRBD2. The CDR3 is made up of 18 amino acids. V lost 6 bases and J lost 1; bases outside the gene matches: 17. Germline assignment: CDR1 MGHRA and CDR2 YSYEKL. Here the CDR3 reads CASSSTNLGGSRQETQYF. Here the CDR3 DNA reads TGCGCCAGCAGTTCCACTAATCTGGGGGGGTCCCGCCAAGAGACCCAGTACTTC.

This chain joins TRBV4-1 and TRBJ1-1; D uncertain. V was pared by 4 bases and J by 1 base, with 7 bases between. The CDR3 length is 13 residues. Germline V gives CDR1 MGHRA, CDR2 YSYEKL. The CDR3 DNA sequence: TGCGCCAGCAGCCTCGGAGAGAACACTGAAGCTTTCTTT. Translation gives CASSLGENTEAFF.

The genes are TRBV9 and TRBJ1-1, with TRBD1 matching 8 bases. CDR3 length equals 12 residues. Trimming at V came to 5 bases and at J to 10 bases, leaving 7 bases not matched to a gene. Germline loops: CDR1 SGDLS, CDR2 YYNGEE. The CDR3 here is CASRGTGGPAFF. CDR3 nucleotides: TGTGCCAGCAGAGGAACAGGGGGGCCAGCTTTCTTT. The whole variable domain, remainder taken from reference TRBV9 and TRBJ1-1, is DSGVTQTPKHLITATGQRVTLRCSPRSGDLSVYWYQQSLDQGLQFLIQYYNGEERAKGNILERFSAQQFPDLHSELNLSSLELGDSALYFCASRGTGGPAFFGQGTRLTVV.

This clone turned up a few times. V gene TRBV27 combines with J gene TRBJ1-5, with D uncertain. V was shortened by 3 bases and J by 2 bases, with 11 bases between the two germline ends. Per the germline V gene, CDR1 is MNHEY and CDR2 is SMNVEV (reference sequence). CDR3 length: 15 amino acids. CDR3 nucleotides: TGTGCCAGCAGTTTTTCCGGTTATGGCAATCAGCCCCAGCATTTT. It yields the protein CASSFSGYGNQPQHF.

About this clone: The same CDR3 arises from other DNA sequences in this sample as well. This chain uses TRBV27 with TRBJ1-1; possible D gene TRBD1, 5 bases. Germline CDR1 and CDR2: MNHEY and SMNVEV (reference sequence). V shed 3 bases and J shed 0 bases, with 11 bases lying between them. The CDR3 is 15 amino acids. CDR3 coding DNA: TGTGCCAGCAGTTTGTCGCGGGACTTGAACACTGAAGCTTTCTTT. It yields the protein CASSLSRDLNTEAFF.

V usage is TRBV5-1 and J usage is TRBJ2-3; perhaps TRBD1 as D (5 bases). Trimming cost V 4 bases and J 5 bases, with 14 bases left between them. The CDR3 covers 14 residues. Germline loops: CDR1 SGHRS, CDR2 YFSETQ. The DNA for the CDR3 is TGCGCCAGCAGCCTTGGAAGCAGGGAAGATACGCAGTATTTT. Translation gives CASSLGSREDTQYF.

V and J are TRBV3-1 (or the pseudogene TRBV3-2) and TRBJ2-3; 15 positions match TRBD2. In germline, CDR1 is LGHDT, CDR2 YNNKEL (reference sequence). Losses at the gene ends were 6 bases for V and 6 bases for J; bases not matched to a gene: 4. CDR3 length: 15 amino acids. CDR3 DNA: TGTGCCAGCAGACCTGGGACTAGCGGGGGGGATACGCAGTATTTT. Its translation: CASRPGTSGGDTQYF.